This TCR beta chain came from a study of CD8+ T cells in alopecia areata. Study-wide findings and caveats: Many expanded lesional clones stayed in scalp and blood while on tofacitinib. Lesional scalp, notably in alopecia totalis/universalis, had clonality above that of normal scalp.

RNA extraction and reverse transcription yielded cDNA as sequencing template. Some clones are missing from TCRdb's copy, which holds only in-frame ones; the method was immunoSEQ multiplex PCR. The data contain 90,000 to 150,000 clones, 50% to 55% of them singletons. V shed 4 bases and J 9 bases; nucleotides not matched to a gene: 9. Germline V CDR1 and CDR2: SQVTM, ANQGSEA. CDR3 length equals 13 residues. Treatment in this sample: oral pan-JAK inhibitor, 5-10 mg twice daily. PBMCs served as the source from which CD4+ and CD8+ T cells were sorted. As regards this clone: Antigen unknown.

The material sequenced was CD4+ T cells sorted from blood, taken at week 4, from a patient treated with tofacitinib. The TCR originated in a human donor with alopecia areata. The chain combines TRBV29-1 with TRBJ2-1; 7 nucleotides agree with TRBD2. DNA of the CDR3: TGCAGCGTTGGCGGCCTAGCGGAGGGTGAGCAGTTCTTC. This gives the protein CSVGGLAEGEQFF.